Below, 19 T cell receptor beta chains from the same sample are listed, as sequenced in a study of blood T cell repertoires in COVID-19 (TCRdb year 2020). Library preparation employed the immunoSEQ multiplex PCR assay. Entries here come from immuneACCESS through TCRdb and include only in-frame sequences with V and J called. Some clones fail to appear in such tables; in the studies checked, an unresolved V gene covers under half of the shortfall, and the cause of the remainder is unknown. This sample lists about 140,000 clones; more than 80% were detected once. The ten largest clones add up to under 5.5% of the sample. Source material: peripheral blood. The receptors originated from a human donor in a cohort sampled during active COVID-19.

Worth noting for this clone: At the DNA level, this CDR3 is encoded by other sequences in the same sample as well. The genes are TRBV28 and TRBJ1-2; possible D gene TRBD1, 5 bases. V lost 2 bases, J lost 2 bases, and 6 bases lay in between. Germline V gene sequence: CDR1 MDHEN, CDR2 SYDVKM. The CDR3 runs 13 residues. The DNA for the CDR3 is TGTGCCAGCAGTTTACCAGGGAACTATGGCTACACCTTC. Amino acid sequence: CASSLPGNYGYTF.

V gene TRBV6-1 combines with J gene TRBJ1-1, with TRBD1 matching 9 bases. V was clipped by 2 bases and J by 0 bases; unmatched bases: 1. CDR3 length: 15 residues. Germline CDR1 is MNHNS and CDR2 is SASEGT. CDR3 protein: CASSERDRVNTEAFF. CDR3 nucleotide sequence: TGTGCCAGCAGTGAAAGGGACAGGGTGAACACTGAAGCTTTCTTT.

CDR3: CAIRQGGTDTQYF. The CDR3 DNA follows: TGTGCCATCAGGCAGGGTGGCACAGATACGCAGTATTTT. This chain connects TRBV10-3 to TRBJ2-3; perhaps TRBD1 as D (5 bases). Germline CDR1 and CDR2: ENHRY and SYGVKD. This CDR3 contains 13 residues. The germline V and J ends were trimmed by 6 bases and 1 base, with 8 bases remaining between them.

The V gene is TRBV19, the J gene TRBJ1-4; tentatively, D is TRBD1 (6 bases). The CDR3 is 14 residues long. In germline, CDR1 is LNHDA, CDR2 SQIVND (reference sequence). V lost 10 bases to trimming and J lost 5 bases, with 17 bases between them. The CDR3 region is CATNDRGANEKLFF. The DNA for the CDR3 is TGTGCCACTAATGACCGGGGGGCCAATGAAAAACTGTTTTTT.

In its sample, this clone was seen a few times. The J gene is TRBJ1-6, the V gene TRBV3-1 (or the pseudogene TRBV3-2), with 9 bases aligning to TRBD1. This CDR3 comprises 14 residues. Germline V gives CDR1 LGHDT, CDR2 YNNKEL (reference sequence). The J segment lost 10 bases and the V segment lost 5 bases, leaving 6 bases of the junction unmatched. CDR3: CASSSRDRESPLHF. DNA of the CDR3: TGTGCCAGCAGCTCCCGGGACAGGGAGTCACCCCTCCACTTT.

V is TRBV20-1 and J is TRBJ2-5, with 8 positions matching TRBD2. The CDR3 runs 13 residues. Germline V gene sequence: CDR1 DFQATT, CDR2 SNEGSKA (reference sequence). Trimming removed 3 bases from V and 4 bases from J; junction bases left unmatched: 4. CDR3 in DNA: TGCAGTGCTAGTGCGGGAGGCGGAGAGACCCAGTACTTC. Translating it yields CSASAGGGETQYF.

The V gene is TRBV18, the J gene TRBJ2-5; 7 bases agree with TRBD1. Losses at the gene ends were 4 bases for V and 2 bases for J; bases not matched to a gene: 10. The CDR3 contains 16 residues. CDR1 KGHSH and CDR2 LQKENI come from the germline V gene. Here the CDR3 reads CASSRDSRTRQETQYF. The CDR3 DNA reads as TGTGCCAGCTCACGGGACAGCAGGACCAGACAAGAGACCCAGTACTTC.

The rearrangement joins TRBV5-5 to TRBJ2-7; a weak D match, TRBD1 (6 bases). The V and J ends lost 2 bases and 1 base respectively, with 10 bases between them. Germline V lookup: CDR1 SGHKS, CDR2 YYEKEE (reference sequence). CDR3 length: 14 amino acids. The CDR3 sequence: CASSFAGESYEQYF. In DNA, the CDR3 is TGTGCCAGCAGCTTCGCAGGGGAGTCCTACGAGCAGTACTTC.

The chain joins TRBV5-1 to TRBJ2-3; 16 bases match TRBD2. The germline gives CDR1 SGHRS, CDR2 YFSETQ. The CDR3 totals 17 residues. Trimming took 4 bases from V and 4 from J; bases not matched to a gene: 6. The CDR3 spells CASSVGLAGGPADTQYF. CDR3 nucleotide sequence: TGCGCCAGCAGCGTGGGACTAGCGGGAGGGCCGGCAGATACGCAGTATTTT. The complete variable domain, with remaining parts taken from reference TRBV5-1 and TRBJ2-3, reads KAGVTQTPRYLIKTRGQQVTLSCSPISGHRSVSWYQQTPGQGLQFLFEYFSETQRNKGNFPGRFSGRQFSNSRSEMNVSTLELGDSALYLCASSVGLAGGPADTQYFGPGTRLTVL.

The table lists this clone with a count of one. The chain combines TRBV11-2 with TRBJ2-2; 10 bases align to TRBD2. V dropped 2 bases and J dropped 7; count of bases not matched to a gene: 4. This CDR3 is built from 15 residues. Germline V gene lookup returns CDR1 SGHAT and CDR2 FQNNGV. For the CDR3, the DNA is TGTGCCAGCAGCTTATTACTAGCGGGGAACGGGGAGCTGTTTTTT. Residues: CASSLLLAGNGELFF.

The J gene is TRBJ2-3, the V gene TRBV2; 7 bases agree with TRBD2. CDR3 length: 16 amino acids. Germline loops: CDR1 SNHLY, CDR2 FYNNEI. The ends lost 3 bases at V and 0 bases at J; junction bases unmatched: 6. In DNA form, the CDR3 reads TGTGCCAGCAGTGAGTCTAGCGGACCTAGCACAGATACGCAGTATTTT. Amino acid sequence: CASSESSGPSTDTQYF.

The J gene is TRBJ2-7, the V gene TRBV5-1; tentative D call: TRBD1 (5 bases). CDR3 length equals 14 residues. Germline CDR1 and CDR2: SGHRS and YFSETQ. V was pared by 0 bases and J by 3 bases, with 10 bases between. This CDR3 reads CASSLGDSYYEQYF. CDR3 sequence (DNA): TGCGCCAGCAGCTTGGGCGACAGTTACTACGAGCAGTACTTC.

CDR3 bases: TGTGCCAGCAAGCGCGAGCGGGGGGGTTCCTACGAGCAGTACTTC. This sequence encodes CASKRERGGSYEQYF. The chain is built from TRBV2 and TRBJ2-7; 10 positions agree with TRBD2. CDR3 length: 15 residues. V lost 7 bases to trimming and J lost 1 base; unmatched junction nucleotides: 7. Germline-derived CDR1 and CDR2 are SNHLY and FYNNEI.

J is TRBJ2-3 and V is TRBV15; D is possibly TRBD1 (6 bases). This CDR3 has 14 amino acids. The V gene's germline CDR1 is LNHNV and CDR2 YYDKDF (reference sequence). With 4 bases removed from V and 0 bases from J, the gap between germline ends came to 8 bases. The CDR3 protein is CATSNRVSTDTQYF. The CDR3 DNA follows: TGTGCCACCAGCAACAGGGTTAGCACAGATACGCAGTATTTT.

This clone was counted a single time. V usage is TRBV2 and J usage is TRBJ2-5; 14 nucleotides agree with TRBD2. Germline V gives CDR1 SNHLY, CDR2 FYNNEI. The CDR3 sequence is 16 residues long. After removal of 0 bases from V and 5 bases from J, the junction contained 2 bases not matched to a gene. In DNA form, the CDR3 reads TGTGCCAGCAGTGAAGCGAGGACTAGCGGGAGGGAGACCCAGTACTTC. Translation: CASSEARTSGRETQYF.

The J gene is TRBJ2-2, the V gene TRBV5-4; the D is unclear. In germline, CDR1 is SGHNT, CDR2 YYREEE (reference sequence). Trimming removed 4 bases at V and 3 bases at J, with 10 bases between. The CDR3 length is 14 residues. As DNA, the CDR3 is TGTGCCAGCAGCGGGCCAGCTTACACCGGGGAGCTGTTTTTT. It yields the protein CASSGPAYTGELFF.

The table lists this clone with a few counts. This sequence joins TRBV3-1 (or the pseudogene TRBV3-2) and TRBJ2-3; 9 positions match TRBD2. The CDR3 totals 13 residues. With 5 bases clipped from V and 4 bases from J, the junction kept 1 base outside the gene matches. The V gene's germline CDR1 is LGHDT and CDR2 YNNKEL (reference sequence). CDR3 in amino acids: CASSGLASDTQYF. CDR3 coding DNA: TGTGCCAGCAGCGGACTAGCGTCAGATACGCAGTATTTT.

This clone occurred once. The J gene is TRBJ2-3, the V gene TRBV24-1, with TRBD2 matching over 9 bases. Germline V CDR1 and CDR2: KGHDR, SFDVKD. The CDR3 is 18 amino acids. The trim removed 4 bases at V and 2 bases at J, leaving 12 bases unmatched. CDR3 nucleotide sequence: TGTGCCACCAGTGACCGTGGGACTAGCCTATTCAACACAGATACGCAGTATTTT. As protein: CATSDRGTSLFNTDTQYF.

The chain carries TRBV7-8 and TRBJ1-2; a weak D match, TRBD1 (5 bases). Germline assignment: CDR1 SGHVS and CDR2 FQNEAQ. The CDR3 totals 13 residues. The V end was cut by 1 base, the J end by 6 bases, with 9 bases between. The CDR3 sequence: CASSLGRQNGYTF. DNA for the CDR3: TGTGCCAGCAGCTTAGGACGACAGAATGGCTACACCTTC.